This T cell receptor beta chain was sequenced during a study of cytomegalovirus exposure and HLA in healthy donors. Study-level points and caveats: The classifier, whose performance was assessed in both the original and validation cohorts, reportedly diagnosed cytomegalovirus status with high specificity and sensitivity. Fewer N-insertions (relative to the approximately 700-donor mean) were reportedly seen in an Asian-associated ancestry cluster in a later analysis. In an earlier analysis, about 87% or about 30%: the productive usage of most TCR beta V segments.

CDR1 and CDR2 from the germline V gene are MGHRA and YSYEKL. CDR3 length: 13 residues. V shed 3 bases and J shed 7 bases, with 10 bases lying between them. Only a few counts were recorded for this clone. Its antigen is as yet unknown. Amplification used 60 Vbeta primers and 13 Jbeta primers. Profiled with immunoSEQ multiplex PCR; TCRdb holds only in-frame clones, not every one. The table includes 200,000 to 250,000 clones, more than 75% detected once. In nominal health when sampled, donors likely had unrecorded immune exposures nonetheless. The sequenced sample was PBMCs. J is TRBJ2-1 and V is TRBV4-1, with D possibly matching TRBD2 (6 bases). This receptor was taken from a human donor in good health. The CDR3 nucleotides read TGCGCCAGCAGCCAGGGACTTACGAATGAGCAGTTCTTC. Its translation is CASSQGLTNEQFF.